The 6 T cell receptor beta chains below all came from one sample that was sequenced in a study of cytomegalovirus exposure and HLA in healthy donors. The PCR was carried out with 60 Vbeta primers and 13 Jbeta primers. The repertoire was sequenced with immunoSEQ multiplex PCR; TCRdb's copy has only in-frame clones and lacks some. Seen here are about 120,000 clones, 79% observed once, and the top ten hold approximately 2%. Sequencing was performed on PBMCs. The receptor set was obtained from a man younger than 35 in good health and CMV-seronegative.

CDR3 DNA: TGTGCCAGCAGCTTAAGTAGTTTTGGGGGCGACACAGATACGCAGTATTTT. Protein sequence: CASSLSSFGGDTDTQYF. The gene calls are TRBV11-2 and TRBJ2-3; possible D gene TRBD1, 6 bases. CDR1 is SGHAT and CDR2 is FQNNGV in the germline V gene. V lost 2 bases and J 2 bases, leaving 17 bases between the germline ends. The CDR3 extends over 17 amino acids.

V gene TRBV27 combines with J gene TRBJ1-5; TRBD1 matches 7 bases. Germline V lookup: CDR1 MNHEY, CDR2 SMNVEV (reference sequence). The CDR3 totals 18 residues. V shed 7 bases, J shed 1 base, and the junction held 16 bases outside the gene matches. CDR3 residues: CASTSTGQAASSNQPQHF. As DNA, the CDR3 is TGTGCCAGCACCTCGACCGGACAGGCAGCATCGAGCAATCAGCCCCAGCATTTT.

This clone appeared once. The CDR3 protein is CASSEKIAGLTYEQYV. The CDR3 DNA follows: TGTGCCAGCAGTGAAAAAATTGCGGGACTCACCTACGAGCAGTACGTC. J is TRBJ2-7 and V is TRBV6-1; tentatively, D is TRBD2 (6 bases). Germline CDR1 and CDR2: MNHNS and SASEGT. The CDR3 is 16 amino acids. Trimming removed 2 bases from V and 2 bases from J, with 16 bases in between.

The J gene is TRBJ2-7, the V gene TRBV5-8; TRBD1 matches at 8 bases. CDR1 and CDR2 from the germline V gene are SGHTS and YDEGEE. The CDR3 length is 15 residues. The V and J ends lost 4 bases and 3 bases, in that order; junction bases with no gene match: 9. The DNA for the CDR3 is TGTGCCAGCAGCAAAAGGACAGGGAGTTTCTACGAGCAGTACTTC. Translation gives CASSKRTGSFYEQYF. Drawing the rest from reference TRBV5-8 and TRBJ2-7, the complete variable domain is EAGVTQSPTHLIKTRGQQATLRCSPISGHTSVYWYQQALGLGLQFLLWYDEGEERNRGNFPPRFSGRQFPNYSSELNVNALELEDSALYLCASSKRTGSFYEQYFGPGTRLTVT.

The chain employs TRBV2 and TRBJ2-3; maybe TRBD1 (6 bases). Looked up from germline, CDR1 is SNHLY and CDR2 is FYNNEI. Trimming removed 4 bases at V and 2 bases at J, with 16 bases between. CDR3 length equals 16 residues. The CDR3 spells CASSVPDTGNTDTQYF. Written as DNA, the CDR3 is TGTGCCAGCAGTGTCCCCGATACAGGGAACACAGATACGCAGTATTTT.

The genes are TRBV6-5 and TRBJ2-2; D might be TRBD2 (6 bases). CDR1 and CDR2 from the germline V gene are MNHEY and SVGAGI. With 0 bases removed from V and 7 bases from J, the gap between germline ends came to 12 bases. The CDR3 runs 15 residues. The CDR3, as DNA: TGTGCCAGCAGTTACTCCCCCGTGGGGGGCGGGGAGCTGTTTTTT. Translated, it gives CASSYSPVGGGELFF.